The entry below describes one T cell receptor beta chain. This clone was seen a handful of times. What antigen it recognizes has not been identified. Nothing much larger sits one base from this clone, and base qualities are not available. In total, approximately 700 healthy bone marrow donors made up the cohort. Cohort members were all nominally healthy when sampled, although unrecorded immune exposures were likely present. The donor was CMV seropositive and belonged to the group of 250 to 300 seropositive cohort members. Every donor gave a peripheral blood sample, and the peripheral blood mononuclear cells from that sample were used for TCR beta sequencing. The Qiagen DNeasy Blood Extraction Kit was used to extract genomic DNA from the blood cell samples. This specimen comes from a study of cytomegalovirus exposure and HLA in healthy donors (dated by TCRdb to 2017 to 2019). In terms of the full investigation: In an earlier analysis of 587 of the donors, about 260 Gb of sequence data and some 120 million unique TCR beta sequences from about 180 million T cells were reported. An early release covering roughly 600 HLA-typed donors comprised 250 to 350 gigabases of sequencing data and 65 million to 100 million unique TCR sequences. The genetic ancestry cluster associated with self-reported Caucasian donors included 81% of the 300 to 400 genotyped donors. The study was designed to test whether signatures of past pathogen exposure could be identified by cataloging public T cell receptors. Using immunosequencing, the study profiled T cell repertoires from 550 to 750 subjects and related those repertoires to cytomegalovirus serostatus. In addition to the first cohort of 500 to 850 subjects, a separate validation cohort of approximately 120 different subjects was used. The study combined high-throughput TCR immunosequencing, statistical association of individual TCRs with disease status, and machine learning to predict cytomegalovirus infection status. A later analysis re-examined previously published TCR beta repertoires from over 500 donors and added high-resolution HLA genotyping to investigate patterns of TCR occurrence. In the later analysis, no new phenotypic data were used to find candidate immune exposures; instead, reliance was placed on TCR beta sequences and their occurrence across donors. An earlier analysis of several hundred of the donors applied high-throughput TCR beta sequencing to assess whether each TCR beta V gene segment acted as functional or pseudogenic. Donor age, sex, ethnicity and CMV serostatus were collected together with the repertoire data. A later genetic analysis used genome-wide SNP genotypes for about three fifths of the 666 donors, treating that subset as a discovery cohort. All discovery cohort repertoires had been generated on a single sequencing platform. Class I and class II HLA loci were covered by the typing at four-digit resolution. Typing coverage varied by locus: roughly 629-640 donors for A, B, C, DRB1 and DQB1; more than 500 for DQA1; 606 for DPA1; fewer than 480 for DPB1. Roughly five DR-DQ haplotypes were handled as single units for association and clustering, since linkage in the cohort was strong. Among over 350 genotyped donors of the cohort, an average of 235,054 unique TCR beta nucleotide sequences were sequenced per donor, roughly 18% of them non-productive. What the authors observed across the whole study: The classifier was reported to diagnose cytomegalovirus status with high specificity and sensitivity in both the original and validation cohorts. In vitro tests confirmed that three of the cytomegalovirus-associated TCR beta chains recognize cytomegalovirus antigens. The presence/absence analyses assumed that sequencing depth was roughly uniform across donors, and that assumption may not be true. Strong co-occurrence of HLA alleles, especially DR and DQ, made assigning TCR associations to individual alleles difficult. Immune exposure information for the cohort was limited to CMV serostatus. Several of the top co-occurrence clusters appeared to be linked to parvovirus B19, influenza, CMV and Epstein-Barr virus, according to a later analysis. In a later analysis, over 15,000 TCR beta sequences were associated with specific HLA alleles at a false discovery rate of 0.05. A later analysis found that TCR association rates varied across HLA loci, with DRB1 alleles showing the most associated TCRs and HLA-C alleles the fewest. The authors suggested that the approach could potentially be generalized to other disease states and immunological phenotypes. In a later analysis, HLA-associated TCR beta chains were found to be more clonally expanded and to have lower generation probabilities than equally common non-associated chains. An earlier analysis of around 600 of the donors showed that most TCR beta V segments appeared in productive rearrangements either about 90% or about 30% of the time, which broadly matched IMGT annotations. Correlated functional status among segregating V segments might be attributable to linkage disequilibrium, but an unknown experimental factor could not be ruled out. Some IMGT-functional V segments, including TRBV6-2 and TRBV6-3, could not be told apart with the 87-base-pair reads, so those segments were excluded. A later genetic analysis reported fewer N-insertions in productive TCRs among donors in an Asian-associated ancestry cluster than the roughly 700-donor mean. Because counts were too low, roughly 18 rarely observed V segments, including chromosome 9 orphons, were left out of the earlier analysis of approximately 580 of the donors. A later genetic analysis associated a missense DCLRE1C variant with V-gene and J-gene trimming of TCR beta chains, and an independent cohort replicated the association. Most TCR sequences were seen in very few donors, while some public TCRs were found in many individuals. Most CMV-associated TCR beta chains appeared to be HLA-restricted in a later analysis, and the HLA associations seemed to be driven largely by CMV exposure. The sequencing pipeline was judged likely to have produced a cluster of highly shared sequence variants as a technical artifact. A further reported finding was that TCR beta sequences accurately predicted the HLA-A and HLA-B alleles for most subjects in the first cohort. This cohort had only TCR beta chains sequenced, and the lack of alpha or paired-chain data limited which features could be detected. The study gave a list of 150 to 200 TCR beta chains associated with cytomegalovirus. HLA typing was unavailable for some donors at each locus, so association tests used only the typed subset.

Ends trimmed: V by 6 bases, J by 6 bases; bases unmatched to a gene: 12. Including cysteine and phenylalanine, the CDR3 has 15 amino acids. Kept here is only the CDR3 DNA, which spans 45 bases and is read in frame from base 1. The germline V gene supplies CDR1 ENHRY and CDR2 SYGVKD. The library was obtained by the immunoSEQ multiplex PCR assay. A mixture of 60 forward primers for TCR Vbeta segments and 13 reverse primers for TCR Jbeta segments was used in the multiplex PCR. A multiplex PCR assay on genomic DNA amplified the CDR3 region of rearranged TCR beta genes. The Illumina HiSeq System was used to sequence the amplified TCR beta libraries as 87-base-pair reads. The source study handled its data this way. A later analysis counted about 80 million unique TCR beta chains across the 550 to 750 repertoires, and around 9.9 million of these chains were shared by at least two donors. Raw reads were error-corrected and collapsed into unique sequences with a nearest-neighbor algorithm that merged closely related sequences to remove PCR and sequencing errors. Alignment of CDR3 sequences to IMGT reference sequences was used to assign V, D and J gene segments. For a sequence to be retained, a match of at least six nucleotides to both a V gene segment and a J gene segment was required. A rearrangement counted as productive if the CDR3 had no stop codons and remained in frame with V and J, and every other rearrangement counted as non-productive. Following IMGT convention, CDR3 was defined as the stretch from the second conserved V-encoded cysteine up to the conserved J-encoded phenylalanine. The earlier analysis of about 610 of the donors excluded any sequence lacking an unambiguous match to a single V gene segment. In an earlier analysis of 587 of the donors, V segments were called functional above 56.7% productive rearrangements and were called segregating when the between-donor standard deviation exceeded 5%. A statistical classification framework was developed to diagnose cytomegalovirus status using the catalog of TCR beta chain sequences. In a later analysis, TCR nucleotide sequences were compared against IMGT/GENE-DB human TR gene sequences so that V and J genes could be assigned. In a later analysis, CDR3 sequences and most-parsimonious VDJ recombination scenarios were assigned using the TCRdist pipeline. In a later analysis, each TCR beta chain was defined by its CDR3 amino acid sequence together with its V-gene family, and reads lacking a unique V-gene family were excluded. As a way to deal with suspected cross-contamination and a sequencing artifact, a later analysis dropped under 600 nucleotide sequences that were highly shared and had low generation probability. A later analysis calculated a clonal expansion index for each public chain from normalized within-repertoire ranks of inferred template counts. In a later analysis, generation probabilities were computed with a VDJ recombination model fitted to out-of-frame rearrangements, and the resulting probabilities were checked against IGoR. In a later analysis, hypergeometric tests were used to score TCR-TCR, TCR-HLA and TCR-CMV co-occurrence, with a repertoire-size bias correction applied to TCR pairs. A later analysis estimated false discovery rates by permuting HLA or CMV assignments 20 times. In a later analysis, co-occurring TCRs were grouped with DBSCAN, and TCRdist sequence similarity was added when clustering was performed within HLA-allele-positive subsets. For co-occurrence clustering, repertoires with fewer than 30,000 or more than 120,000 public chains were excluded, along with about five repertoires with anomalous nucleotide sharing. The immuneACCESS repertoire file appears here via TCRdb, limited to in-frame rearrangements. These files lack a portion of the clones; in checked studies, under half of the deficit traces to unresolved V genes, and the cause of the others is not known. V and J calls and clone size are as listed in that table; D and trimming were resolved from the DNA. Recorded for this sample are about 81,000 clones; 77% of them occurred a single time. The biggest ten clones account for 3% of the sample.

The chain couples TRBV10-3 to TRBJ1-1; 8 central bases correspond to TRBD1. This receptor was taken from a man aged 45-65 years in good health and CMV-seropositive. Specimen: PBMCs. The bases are TGTGCCATCAGACTTGAGGGGCAGGGGGCCGCTGAAGCTTTCTTT. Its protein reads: CAIRLEGQGAAEAFF.